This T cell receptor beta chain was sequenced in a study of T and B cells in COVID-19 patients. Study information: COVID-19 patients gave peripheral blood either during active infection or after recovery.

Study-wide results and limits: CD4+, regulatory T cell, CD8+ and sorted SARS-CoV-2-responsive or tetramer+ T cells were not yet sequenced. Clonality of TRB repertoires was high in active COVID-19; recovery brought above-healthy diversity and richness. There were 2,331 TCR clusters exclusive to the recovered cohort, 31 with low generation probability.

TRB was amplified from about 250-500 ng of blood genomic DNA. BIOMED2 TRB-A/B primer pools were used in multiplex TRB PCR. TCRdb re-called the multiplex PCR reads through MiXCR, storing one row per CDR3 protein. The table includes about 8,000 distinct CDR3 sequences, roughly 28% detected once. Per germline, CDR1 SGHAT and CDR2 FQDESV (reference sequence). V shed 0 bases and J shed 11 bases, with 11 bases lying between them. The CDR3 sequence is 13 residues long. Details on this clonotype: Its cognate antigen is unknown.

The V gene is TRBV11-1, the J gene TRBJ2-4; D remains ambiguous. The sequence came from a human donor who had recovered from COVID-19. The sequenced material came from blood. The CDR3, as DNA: TGTGCCAGCAGCTTAGCGGTCCATGGAGTTCAGTACTTC. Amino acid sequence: CASSLAVHGVQYF.